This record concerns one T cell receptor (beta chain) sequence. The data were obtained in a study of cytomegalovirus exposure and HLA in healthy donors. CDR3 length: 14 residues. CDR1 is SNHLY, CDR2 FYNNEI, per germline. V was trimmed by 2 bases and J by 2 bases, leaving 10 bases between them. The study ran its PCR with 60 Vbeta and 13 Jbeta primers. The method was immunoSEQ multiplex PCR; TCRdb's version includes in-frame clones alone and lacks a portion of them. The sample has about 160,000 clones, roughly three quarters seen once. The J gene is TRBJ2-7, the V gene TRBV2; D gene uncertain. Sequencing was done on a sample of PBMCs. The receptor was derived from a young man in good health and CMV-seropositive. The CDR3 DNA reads TGTGCCAGCAGTGAATTTGCCAGAACCTACGAGCAGTACTTC. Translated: CASSEFARTYEQYF.